Sequencing of this TCR beta chain was carried out in a study of blood T cell repertoires in COVID-19. Sequenced by immunoSEQ multiplex PCR; TCRdb stores in-frame clones only, minus some. This table holds around 250,000 clones, around four fifths found once. The CDR3 has 11 amino acids. Germline V gives CDR1 SNHLY, CDR2 FYNNEI. V was clipped by 9 bases and J by 2 bases, with 5 bases between them. This clone was found a few times. The J gene is TRBJ1-5, the V gene TRBV2; D ambiguous. What was sequenced was peripheral blood. The receptor's source is a man aged 25 to 40 who had recovered from COVID-19. CDR3 sequence: CASGGNQPQHF. The CDR3 nucleotides are TGTGCCAGTGGAGGCAATCAGCCCCAGCATTTT. The variable domain in full, completed from reference TRBV2 and TRBJ1-5, reads EPEVTQTPSHQVTQMGQEVILRCVPISNHLYFYWYRQILGQKVEFLVSFYNNEISEKSEIFDDQFSVERPDGSNFTLKIRSTKLEDSAMYFCASGGNQPQHFGDGTRLSIL.